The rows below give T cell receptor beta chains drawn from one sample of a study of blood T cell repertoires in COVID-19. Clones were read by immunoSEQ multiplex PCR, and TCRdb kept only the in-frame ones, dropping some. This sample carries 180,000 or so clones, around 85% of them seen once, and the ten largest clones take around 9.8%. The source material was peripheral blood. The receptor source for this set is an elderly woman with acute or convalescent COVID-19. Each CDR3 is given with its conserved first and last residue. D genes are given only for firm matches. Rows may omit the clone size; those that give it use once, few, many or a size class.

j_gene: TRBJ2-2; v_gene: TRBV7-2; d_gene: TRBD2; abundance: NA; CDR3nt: TGTGCCAGCAGCGTACTAGCGGGAGAGTTGTCCGGGGAGCTGTTTTTT; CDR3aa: CASSVLAGELSGELFF
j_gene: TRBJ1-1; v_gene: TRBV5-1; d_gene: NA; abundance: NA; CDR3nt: TGCGCCAGCAGCCCCTTACAGGGTAACACTGAAGCTTTCTTT; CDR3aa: CASSPLQGNTEAFF
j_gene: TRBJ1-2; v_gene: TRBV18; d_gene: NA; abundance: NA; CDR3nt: TGTGCCAGCTCACCGCGAAGACTGGAGGGCTACACCTTC; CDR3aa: CASSPRRLEGYTF
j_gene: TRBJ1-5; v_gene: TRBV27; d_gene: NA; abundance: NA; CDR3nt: TGTGCCAGCAGTTCCGTCGGGGGGTTAAGCAATCAGCCCCAGCATTTT; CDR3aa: CASSSVGGLSNQPQHF
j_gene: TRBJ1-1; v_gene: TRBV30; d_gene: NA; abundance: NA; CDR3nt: TGTGCCTTCCAGAACACTGAAGCTTTCTTT; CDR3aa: CAFQNTEAFF
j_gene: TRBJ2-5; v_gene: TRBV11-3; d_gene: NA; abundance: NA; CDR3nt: TGTGCCAGCAGCTTAGGAGAGGGAGAATGGGAGACCCAGTACTTC; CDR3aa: CASSLGEGEWETQYF
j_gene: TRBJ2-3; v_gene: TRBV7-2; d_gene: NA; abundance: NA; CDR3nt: TGTGCCAGCAGCTCCGCTACCTTTCACGGGGATACGCAGTATTTT; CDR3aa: CASSSATFHGDTQYF
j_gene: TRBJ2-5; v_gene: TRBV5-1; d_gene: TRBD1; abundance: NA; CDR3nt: TGCGCCAGCAGCACGGGACAGAGGGGAGAGACCCAGTACTTC; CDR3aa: CASSTGQRGETQYF
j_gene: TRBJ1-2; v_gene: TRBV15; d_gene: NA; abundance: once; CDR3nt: TGTGCCACCAGCAGAGCCCAGGAGGCCTATGGCTACACCTTC; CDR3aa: CATSRAQEAYGYTF
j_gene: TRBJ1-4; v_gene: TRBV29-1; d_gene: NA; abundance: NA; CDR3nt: TGCAGCGCCAGGGAGGGGTGGGAAAAACTGTTTTTT; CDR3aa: CSAREGWEKLFF
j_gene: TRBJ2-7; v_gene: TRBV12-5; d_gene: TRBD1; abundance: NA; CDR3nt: TGTGCTAGTGGTTTGGTACGAGGACCAGGGACAGGGCCCCTGGGGCAGTACTTC; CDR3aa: CASGLVRGPGTGPLGQYF
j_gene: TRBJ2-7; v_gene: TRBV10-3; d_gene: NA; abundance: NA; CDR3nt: TGTGCCATCAGTGATTACAGGGTAAACGAGCAGTACTTC; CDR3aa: CAISDYRVNEQYF
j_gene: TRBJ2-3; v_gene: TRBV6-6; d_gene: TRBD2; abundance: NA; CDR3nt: TGTGCCAGCAGTCCCACGGGGAAGCGGGAGGGCACAGATACGCAGTATTTT; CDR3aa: CASSPTGKREGTDTQYF
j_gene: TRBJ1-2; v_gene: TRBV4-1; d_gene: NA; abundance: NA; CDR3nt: TGCGCCAGCAGCCAAGATGGAGGCTATGGCTACACCTTC; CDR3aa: CASSQDGGYGYTF
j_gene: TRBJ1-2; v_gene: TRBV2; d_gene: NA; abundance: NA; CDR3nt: TGTGCCAGCAGCGAATCGCCGGGACTCCTGAACTATGGCTACACCTTC; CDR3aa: CASSESPGLLNYGYTF
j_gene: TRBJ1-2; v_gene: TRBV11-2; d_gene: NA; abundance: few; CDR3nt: TGTGCCAGCAGCGGAACCAGGGGACGGAACTATGGCTACACCTTC; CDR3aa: CASSGTRGRNYGYTF
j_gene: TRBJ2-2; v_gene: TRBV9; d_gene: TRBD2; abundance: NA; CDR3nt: TGTGCCAGCAGCGTAGGAACGGAGACTTCGCGGGGGGCCGGGGAGCTGTTTTTT; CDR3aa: CASSVGTETSRGAGELFF
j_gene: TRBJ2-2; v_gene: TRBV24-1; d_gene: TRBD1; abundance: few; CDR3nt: TGTGCCACCAGTGATGCGGACAGGGGGGCCACCGGGGAGCTGTTTTTT; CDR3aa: CATSDADRGATGELFF
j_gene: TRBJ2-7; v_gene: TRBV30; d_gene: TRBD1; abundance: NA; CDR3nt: TGTGCCTGGAGGGGACAGAGAAGCTCCTACGAGCAGTACTTC; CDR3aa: CAWRGQRSSYEQYF
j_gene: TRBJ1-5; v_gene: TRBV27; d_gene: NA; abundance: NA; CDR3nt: TGTGCCAGCAGTTTATTAGGGGCCGATAGCAATCAGCCCCAGCATTTT; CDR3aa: CASSLLGADSNQPQHF
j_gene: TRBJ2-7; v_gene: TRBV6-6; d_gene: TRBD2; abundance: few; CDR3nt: TGTGCCTCAAGGGAGGCGGGGGGTGCGTACGAGCAGTACTTC; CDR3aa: CASREAGGAYEQYF
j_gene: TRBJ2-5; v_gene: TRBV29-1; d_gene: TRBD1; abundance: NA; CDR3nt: TGCAGCTTCGACAGGGGCCAAGAGACCCAGTACTTC; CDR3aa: CSFDRGQETQYF
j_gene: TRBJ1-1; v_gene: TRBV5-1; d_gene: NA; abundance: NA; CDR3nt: TGCGCCAGCAGTCCGGGACGGGGGGACACTGAAGCTTTCTTT; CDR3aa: CASSPGRGDTEAFF
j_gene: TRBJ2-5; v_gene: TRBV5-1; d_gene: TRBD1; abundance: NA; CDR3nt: TGCGCCAGCAGCGTGGGACAGGGGTCCGGGGAGACCCAGTACTTC; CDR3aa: CASSVGQGSGETQYF
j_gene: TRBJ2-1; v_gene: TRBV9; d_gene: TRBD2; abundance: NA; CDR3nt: TGTGCCAGCAGCGTAGCAGGAGCGGGGGGGCCATATGAGCAGTTCTTC; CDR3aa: CASSVAGAGGPYEQFF
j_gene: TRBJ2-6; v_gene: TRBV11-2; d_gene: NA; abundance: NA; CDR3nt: TGTGCCAGCAGCTTAGGGCAGACTCGCTCTGGGGCCAACGTCCTGACTTTC; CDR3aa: CASSLGQTRSGANVLTF
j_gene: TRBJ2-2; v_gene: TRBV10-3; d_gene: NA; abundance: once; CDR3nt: TGTGCCACCCAGGGGTCGGGAACCGGGGAGCTGTTTTTT; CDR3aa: CATQGSGTGELFF
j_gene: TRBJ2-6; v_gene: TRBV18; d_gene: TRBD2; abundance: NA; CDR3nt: TGTGCCAGCTCACCGGCTAGCGGGGGGGCCTCTGGGGCCAACGTCCTGACTTTC; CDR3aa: CASSPASGGASGANVLTF
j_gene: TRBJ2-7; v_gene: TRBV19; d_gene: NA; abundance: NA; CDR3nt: TGTGCCAGTAGTATCCAGGGTTACGAGCAGTACTTC; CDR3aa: CASSIQGYEQYF
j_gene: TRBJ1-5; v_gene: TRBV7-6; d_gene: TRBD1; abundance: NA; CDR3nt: TGTGCCAGCAGCCCCACAGGGGGTAGCAATCAGCCCCAGCATTTT; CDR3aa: CASSPTGGSNQPQHF
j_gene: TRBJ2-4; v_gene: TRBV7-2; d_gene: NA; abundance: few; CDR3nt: TGTGCCAGCAGCTTAGCGTGGACAGTAAACATTCAGTACTTC; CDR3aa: CASSLAWTVNIQYF
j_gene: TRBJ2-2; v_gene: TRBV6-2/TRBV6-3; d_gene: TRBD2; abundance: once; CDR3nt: TGTGCCAGCAGTCGTGGACTAGCGGGGATTCCAAGGGGCGGGGAGCTGTTTTTT; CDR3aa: CASSRGLAGIPRGGELFF
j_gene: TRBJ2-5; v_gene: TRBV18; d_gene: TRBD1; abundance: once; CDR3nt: TGTGCCAGCTCGCCCCCGGGACAGGGCCAAGAGACCCAGTACTTC; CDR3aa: CASSPPGQGQETQYF
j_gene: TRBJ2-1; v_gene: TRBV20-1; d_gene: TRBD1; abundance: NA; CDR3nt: TGCAGTGCTAGGCGGACAGGCGAGCAGTTCTTC; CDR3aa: CSARRTGEQFF
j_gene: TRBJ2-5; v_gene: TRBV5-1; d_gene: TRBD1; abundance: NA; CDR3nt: TGCGCCAGCAGCGACAGGGTTTCGGAGACCCAGTACTTC; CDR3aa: CASSDRVSETQYF
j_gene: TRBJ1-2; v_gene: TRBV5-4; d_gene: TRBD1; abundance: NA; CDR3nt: TGTGCCAGCAGCTCCGTGACCCCGGGACAGGGAGGAATCTATGGCTACACCTTC; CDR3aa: CASSSVTPGQGGIYGYTF
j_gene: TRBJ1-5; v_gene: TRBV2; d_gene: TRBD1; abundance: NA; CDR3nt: TGTGCCAGCAGTGGGACAGGACAGCCCCAGCATTTT; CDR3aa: CASSGTGQPQHF
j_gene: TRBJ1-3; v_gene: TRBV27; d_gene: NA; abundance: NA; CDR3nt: TGTGCCAGCAGTTACAGGGTGGGAAACACCATATATTTT; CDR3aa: CASSYRVGNTIYF
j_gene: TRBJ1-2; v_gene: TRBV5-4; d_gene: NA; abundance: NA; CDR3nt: TGTGCCAGCAGCCCGACCGGGACATGGTATGGCTACACCTTC; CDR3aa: CASSPTGTWYGYTF
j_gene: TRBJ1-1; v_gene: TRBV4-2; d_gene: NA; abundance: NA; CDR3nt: TGTGCCAGCAGCCAAGATAAGAAGCCTGAAGCTTTCTTT; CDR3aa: CASSQDKKPEAFF
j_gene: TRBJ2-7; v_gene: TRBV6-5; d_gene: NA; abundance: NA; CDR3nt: TGTGCCAGCACCGGAGGCGGCGGGGGCACCTACGAGCAGTACTTC; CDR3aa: CASTGGGGGTYEQYF
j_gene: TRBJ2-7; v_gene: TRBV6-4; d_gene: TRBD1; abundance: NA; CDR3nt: TGTGCCAGCAAAGACAGGGCCTACGAGCAGTACTTC; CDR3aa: CASKDRAYEQYF
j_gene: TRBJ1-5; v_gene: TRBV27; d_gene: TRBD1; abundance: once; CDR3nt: TGTGCCAGCAGTTTCCAGGGGGTTGGTCAGCCCCAGCATTTT; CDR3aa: CASSFQGVGQPQHF
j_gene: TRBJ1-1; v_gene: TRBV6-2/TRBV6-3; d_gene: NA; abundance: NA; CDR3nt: TGTGCCAGCAGTTGGGACACATCGAGGGCGAACACTGAAGCTTTCTTT; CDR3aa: CASSWDTSRANTEAFF
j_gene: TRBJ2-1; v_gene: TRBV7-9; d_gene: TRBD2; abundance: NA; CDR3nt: TGTGCCAGCAGCTTAGGTACTAGCGGGAGGAATGAGCAGTTCTTC; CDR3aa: CASSLGTSGRNEQFF
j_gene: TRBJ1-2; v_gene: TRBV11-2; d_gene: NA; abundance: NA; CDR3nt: TGTGCCAGCAGCCCGCCGGGTAACGGCTACACCTTC; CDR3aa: CASSPPGNGYTF
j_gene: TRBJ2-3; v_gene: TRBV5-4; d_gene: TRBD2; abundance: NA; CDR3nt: TGTGCCAGCAGCCCCGGGACTACTGAGGCAGATACGCAGTATTTT; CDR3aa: CASSPGTTEADTQYF